This T cell receptor (beta chain) stems from a study of T-cell memory formation after mild COVID-19. This CDR3 spans 17 amino acids. Germline values: CDR1 MNHEY, CDR2 SVGAGI. Trimming left V 4 bases short and J 5 bases short, with 21 bases between. One entry per CDR3 protein, called by TCRdb with MiXCR from the 5' RACE reads. The table lists a few hundred thousand distinct CDR3 sequences, around 27% of them singletons. The clonotype was recovered from an adult woman who had mild COVID-19 (a few samples of this study predate the infection). Cell type and time point are not known. What was sequenced was PBMCs or a T cell subset sorted from them (not recorded which). The V and J genes are TRBV6-5 and TRBJ2-1, with D perhaps TRBD2 (6 bases). In nucleotides, the CDR3 is TGTGCCAGCAGTTCCCTATCCCCGGGCGGGACTGACAATGAGCAGTTCTTC. Residues: CASSSLSPGGTDNEQFF.